Each of the 29 T cell receptor beta chains below was sequenced from the same sample in a study of shared clonotypes between healthy human individuals. Sequencing used immunoSEQ multiplex PCR; TCRdb keeps in-frame clones, though not all of them. This table has 2 million to 3 million clones, approximately 94% appearing once. Sequencing input: naive CD4+ T cells from PBMCs. Indicated subset: CD45RA+ positively selected. These TCRs come from a man aged 18 to 29 in good health. Some clones in this sample may be carry-over from other donors' samples.

V gene TRBV5-5 combines with J gene TRBJ1-3, with D uncertain. This CDR3 is built from 15 residues. The germline gives CDR1 SGHKS, CDR2 YYEKEE (reference sequence). Deletions cut 2 bases from V and 0 bases from J, with 9 bases between. The CDR3 spells CASSFFGTSGNTIYF. CDR3 in DNA: TGTGCCAGCAGCTTTTTCGGCACCTCTGGAAACACCATATATTTT.

V and J are TRBV18 and TRBJ2-7; 7 bases fit TRBD1. V lost 5 bases, J lost 3 bases, and 7 bases stayed unmatched. Per the germline V gene, CDR1 is KGHSH and CDR2 is LQKENI. This CDR3 is built from 14 residues. CDR3 nucleotide sequence: TGTGCCAGCTCAAGGTCGCAGGGGGACTACGAGCAGTACTTC. Translation: CASSRSQGDYEQYF.

The gene calls are TRBV5-5 and TRBJ1-3; no definite D call. CDR1 SGHKS and CDR2 YYEKEE come from the germline V gene (reference sequence). Trimming removed 2 bases at V and 0 bases at J, with 12 bases between. CDR3 length: 16 amino acids. CDR3 in amino acids: CASSFLNTPSGNTIYF. In DNA form, the CDR3 reads TGTGCCAGCAGCTTTCTAAATACACCCTCTGGAAACACCATATATTTT.

This clone turned up a few times. The chain uses TRBV29-1 and TRBJ1-1; the D gene is possibly TRBD1 (6 bases). Trimming took 3 bases from V and 1 from J, leaving 15 bases between them. The CDR3 is 15 amino acids. From germline, CDR1 is SQVTM and CDR2 ANQGSEA. In DNA form, the CDR3 reads TGCAGCGTTGATATAGGGACACCGGAGAACACTGAAGCTTTCTTT. Protein product: CSVDIGTPENTEAFF.

CDR3 sequence (DNA): TGCGCCAGCAGCACTGGGACTAGCGGGACTCTAAGTCAGAGGGAGCAGTACTTC. This codes for CASSTGTSGTLSQREQYF. The chain employs TRBV5-1 and TRBJ2-7; 13 nucleotides align to TRBD2. The CDR3 has 18 residues. From germline, CDR1 is SGHRS and CDR2 YFSETQ. V was pared by 4 bases and J by 7 bases, with 17 bases of the junction left unmatched.

This clone was found a few times. This chain joins TRBV2 and TRBJ2-7; TRBD2 aligns across 9 bases. Trimming at V came to 4 bases and at J to 4 bases, leaving 2 bases not matched to a gene. The CDR3 totals 13 residues. CDR1 is SNHLY, CDR2 FYNNEI, per germline. CDR3 amino acids: CASSVREGYEQYF. The CDR3 DNA reads TGTGCCAGCAGTGTGCGGGAGGGGTACGAGCAGTACTTC.

This sequence joins TRBV6-4 and TRBJ2-6; D might be TRBD1 or TRBD2, each matching 5 bases. The CDR3 covers 17 residues. Germline CDR1 MRHNA, CDR2 SNTAGT. Trimming stripped 1 base from V and 0 bases from J, with 10 bases between. This chain's CDR3 is CASSDYAGTSGANVLTF. As DNA, the CDR3 is TGTGCCAGCAGTGACTATGCAGGGACCTCTGGGGCCAACGTCCTGACTTTC.

For this clone: Other DNA sequences in the sample encode the same CDR3. The CDR3 loop is CASTLGGSYNEQFF. DNA of the CDR3: TGTGCCAGCACCTTGGGGGGGTCCTACAATGAGCAGTTCTTC. The rearrangement uses TRBV28 and TRBJ2-1; 7 nucleotides agree with TRBD2. Looked up from germline, CDR1 is MDHEN and CDR2 is SYDVKM. There are 14 residues in the CDR3. The J segment lost 1 base and the V segment lost 7 bases, leaving 4 bases of the junction unmatched.

This CDR3 is CASRAGADGNTIYF. CDR3 in DNA: TGTGCCAGCAGGGCAGGGGCCGATGGAAACACCATATATTTT. The chain joins TRBV2 to TRBJ1-3; D perhaps matches TRBD1 (6 bases). Trimming cost V 6 bases and J 3 bases, with 12 bases left between them. This CDR3 spans 14 amino acids. CDR1 is SNHLY and CDR2 is FYNNEI in the germline V gene.

The genes are TRBV7-2 and TRBJ2-1; D call uncertain. The V end lost 1 base, the J end lost 1 base, and 11 bases lay between the germline ends. CDR1 SGHTA and CDR2 FQGNSA come from the germline V gene. CDR3 length: 16 residues. The CDR3 protein is CASSLGRLSSYNEQFF. As DNA, the CDR3 is TGTGCCAGCAGCTTAGGTAGACTTTCTTCCTACAATGAGCAGTTCTTC.

The chain has TRBV28 and TRBJ2-1; D is perhaps TRBD2 (7 bases). Trimming left V 10 bases short and J 0 bases short, with 16 bases between. The CDR3 runs to 15 residues. Germline lookup yields CDR1 MDHEN and CDR2 SYDVKM. CDR3 sequence: CATRGGSRSYNEQFF. DNA of the CDR3: TGTGCCACCCGCGGGGGCAGCCGCTCCTACAATGAGCAGTTCTTC.

V is TRBV28 and J is TRBJ2-5, with unresolved D. The CDR3 runs to 14 residues. Deletions cut 4 bases from V and 5 bases from J, with 14 bases between. Germline V CDR1 and CDR2: MDHEN, SYDVKM. CDR3 sequence (DNA): TGTGCCAGCAGTTCATCCCCACCGTCCGAGACCCAGTACTTC. This translates into CASSSSPPSETQYF.

V usage is TRBV4-1 and J usage is TRBJ2-3; TRBD2 matches 7 bases. The CDR3 has 17 amino acids. Unmatched junction bases numbered 9, after V lost 1 base and J lost 2 bases. Germline V gene sequence: CDR1 MGHRA, CDR2 YSYEKL. The CDR3 here is CASSQGPWTRTTDTQYF. DNA for the CDR3: TGCGCCAGCAGCCAAGGCCCATGGACTAGGACCACAGATACGCAGTATTTT.

V is TRBV6-5 and J is TRBJ1-3, with no clear D. CDR3 size: 14 residues. V gave up 5 bases and J gave up 0 bases, with 8 bases separating them. CDR1 and CDR2 (germline): MNHEY, SVGAGI. The CDR3 reads CASSPADSGNTIYF. CDR3 nucleotides: TGTGCCAGCAGTCCCGCCGACTCTGGAAACACCATATATTTT.

The chain links TRBV6-1 to TRBJ1-6; 9 nucleotides agree with TRBD1. This CDR3 has 18 amino acids. The V gene's germline CDR1 is MNHNS and CDR2 SASEGT. V trimming: 4 bases; J trimming: 0 bases; junction bases outside the gene matches: 7. The CDR3 DNA reads TGTGCCAGCAGTGGCCGGACAGGGGTGAGCTCCTATAATTCACCCCTCCACTTT. The encoded protein is CASSGRTGVSSYNSPLHF.

The chain links TRBV7-9 to TRBJ2-2; a weak D match, TRBD2 (5 bases). Germline assignment: CDR1 SEHNR and CDR2 FQNEAQ (reference sequence). V gave up 0 bases and J gave up 4 bases, with 12 bases separating them. CDR3 size: 16 residues. Written as DNA, the CDR3 is TGTGCCAGCAGCTTAGCGGGGAGCGGCTCCACCGGGGAGCTGTTTTTT. Its translation is CASSLAGSGSTGELFF.

V is TRBV6-5 and J is TRBJ2-1; a weak D match, TRBD2 (5 bases). Germline values: CDR1 MNHEY, CDR2 SVGAGI. The CDR3 length is 14 residues. V was pared by 7 bases and J by 6 bases, with 16 bases between. CDR3 protein: CASKTTDWGNEQFF. As DNA, the CDR3 is TGTGCCAGCAAGACCACGGACTGGGGCAATGAGCAGTTCTTC.

This rearrangement joins TRBV19 to TRBJ2-4; no clear D. V gave up 5 bases and J gave up 9 bases, with 14 bases separating them. CDR3 length equals 13 residues. The germline V gene encodes CDR1 LNHDA and CDR2 SQIVND (reference sequence). The CDR3 DNA reads as TGTGCCAGTAGTCCCCACCGAAGAGGCATTCAGTACTTC. Translation gives CASSPHRRGIQYF.

The chain recombines TRBV4-1 with TRBJ2-5, with no clear D. This CDR3 region has 14 residues. Germline loops: CDR1 MGHRA, CDR2 YSYEKL. Trimming removed 1 base from V and 5 bases from J, with 11 bases in between. The chain's CDR3 is CASSQGPSEETQYF. The DNA for the CDR3 is TGCGCCAGCAGCCAAGGTCCCTCCGAGGAGACCCAGTACTTC.

CDR3 DNA sequence: TGCGCCAGTTCTACAGGGGGCAGGGGAGAGACCCAGTACTTC. Amino acid sequence: CASSTGGRGETQYF. The J gene is TRBJ2-5, the V gene TRBV5-1; 9 bases line up with TRBD1. Germline CDR1 reads SGHRS; CDR2 reads YFSETQ. V trimming: 8 bases; J trimming: 4 bases; junction bases outside the gene matches: 9. The CDR3 has 14 residues. Filled out from reference TRBV5-1 and TRBJ2-5, the complete variable domain reads KAGVTQTPRYLIKTRGQQVTLSCSPISGHRSVSWYQQTPGQGLQFLFEYFSETQRNKGNFPGRFSGRQFSNSRSEMNVSTLELGDSALYLCASSTGGRGETQYFGPGTRLLVL.

This chain connects TRBV11-1 to TRBJ2-3; 9 bases align to TRBD2. CDR3 length equals 14 residues. The V and J ends lost 8 bases and 3 bases, in that order; junction bases with no gene match: 6. The V gene's germline CDR1 is SGHAT and CDR2 FQDESV (reference sequence). The CDR3 region has the DNA TGTGCCAGCGGTACACTAGCGGGTACAGATACGCAGTATTTT. As protein: CASGTLAGTDTQYF.

In the case of this clone: Other DNA sequences in the sample encode the same CDR3. The chain combines TRBV2 with TRBJ1-5; D is undetermined. V was pared by 6 bases and J by 3 bases, with 6 bases between. The CDR3 is 12 residues long. The germline V gene encodes CDR1 SNHLY and CDR2 FYNNEI. The CDR3 reads CASRGLNQPQHF. CDR3 in DNA: TGTGCCAGCAGGGGTCTCAATCAGCCCCAGCATTTT.

For this clone: Other DNA sequences in this sample translate to the same CDR3. This chain uses TRBV6-5 with TRBJ1-1; the D gene is possibly TRBD1 (5 bases). Germline assignment: CDR1 MNHEY and CDR2 SVGAGI. Trimming took off 0 bases at V and 5 bases at J, with 10 bases between the two ends. This CDR3 is built from 14 residues. CDR3 region: CASSYSGPGTEAFF. In DNA form, the CDR3 reads TGTGCCAGCAGTTACTCGGGGCCGGGGACTGAAGCTTTCTTT.

The chain joins TRBV5-6 to TRBJ2-5; a weak D match, TRBD2 (5 bases). The CDR3 runs to 15 residues. V was clipped by 2 bases and J by 5 bases, with 16 bases between them. Looked up from germline, CDR1 is SGHDT and CDR2 is YYEEEE. The CDR3 coding sequence is TGTGCCAGCAGCTTCCGGCCGAGGGTTCGGGAGACCCAGTACTTC. The encoded protein is CASSFRPRVRETQYF.

The chain has TRBV11-2 and TRBJ2-5, with 9 positions matching TRBD1. Germline values: CDR1 SGHAT, CDR2 FQNNGV. The CDR3 is 14 residues long. V shed 4 bases and J 5 bases; nucleotides not matched to a gene: 5. The CDR3 nucleotides read TGTGCCAGCAGCTCACAGGGGGCCGTGGAGACCCAGTACTTC. Protein: CASSSQGAVETQYF.

This chain connects TRBV18 to TRBJ2-4, with TRBD2 matching over 9 bases. The CDR3 totals 16 residues. CDR1 KGHSH and CDR2 LQKENI come from the germline V gene. V lost 2 bases to trimming and J lost 6 bases; unmatched junction nucleotides: 8. CDR3 bases: TGTGCCAGCTCACCAGAGGTAGCGGGAGCAATAAACATTCAGTACTTC. This codes for CASSPEVAGAINIQYF.

V is TRBV7-2 and J is TRBJ2-7, with TRBD1 matching 8 bases. This CDR3 region has 15 residues. With 4 bases clipped from V and 6 bases from J, the junction kept 11 bases outside the gene matches. Per the germline V gene, CDR1 is SGHTA and CDR2 is FQGNSA. The CDR3 bases are TGTGCCAGCAGCTCCGGGGCAGGGGGCTTTCTCGAGCAGTACTTC. Encoded protein: CASSSGAGGFLEQYF.

This chain connects TRBV5-1 to TRBJ2-1, with TRBD1 identical over 7 bases. This CDR3 has 17 residues. Germline V gives CDR1 SGHRS, CDR2 YFSETQ. Trimming cost V 0 bases and J 1 base; bases outside gene matches: 7. This chain's CDR3 is CASSLASTGRSYNEQFF. CDR3 sequence (DNA): TGCGCCAGCAGCTTGGCATCGACAGGGCGGTCCTACAATGAGCAGTTCTTC.

Notes on this clone: Other nucleotide sequences from this sample produce the same CDR3. V gene TRBV7-2 combines with J gene TRBJ2-7, with 8 bases identical to TRBD1. V lost 0 bases, J lost 3 bases, and 4 bases stayed unmatched. Germline CDR1 reads SGHTA; CDR2 reads FQGNSA. The length of the CDR3 is 15 residues. DNA of the CDR3: TGTGCCAGCAGCTTAGCAGCCGACAGGGGCTACGAGCAGTACTTC. The encoded protein is CASSLAADRGYEQYF. Complete variable domain (other parts from reference TRBV7-2 and TRBJ2-7): GAGVSQSPSNKVTEKGKDVELRCDPISGHTALYWYRQSLGQGLEFLIYFQGNSAPDKSGLPSDRFSAERTGGSVSTLTIQRTQQEDSAVYLCASSLAADRGYEQYFGPGTRLTVT.